These 27 T cell receptor beta chains share one sample of origin, sequenced in a study of monozygotic twins with inflammatory bowel disease. TCRdb reprocessed the 5' RACE reads, with one entry per CDR3 protein and no DNA. The listing contains 300,000 to 350,000 distinct CDR3 sequences. The sample was blood. All receptors derive from a human donor with ulcerative colitis or Crohn's disease, or a healthy co-twin of an affected twin (not recorded which).

The chain carries TRBV5-1 and TRBJ2-3. The CDR3 loop spans 15 amino acids. Germline V gives CDR1 SGHRS, CDR2 YFSETQ. The CDR3 here is CASSLQLPRTDTQYF.

The genes are TRBV19 and TRBJ2-5; without DNA, the TCRdb call of TRBD2 cannot be checked. The V gene's germline CDR1 is LNHDA and CDR2 SQIVND (reference sequence). The CDR3 is made up of 16 amino acids. Here the CDR3 reads CASSHFGTSSSETQYF.

The CDR3 reads CASRGGGNEQFF. The genes are TRBV4-1 and TRBJ2-1; TCRdb selects TRBD1, and the lack of DNA leaves this call unchecked. Germline V gene sequence: CDR1 MGHRA, CDR2 YSYEKL. This CDR3 comprises 12 residues.

The chain couples TRBV28 to TRBJ1-6; the TRBD1 assignment by TCRdb is unverifiable without DNA. The CDR3 length is 14 residues. Germline V lookup: CDR1 MDHEN, CDR2 SYDVKM. CDR3 loop: CASTLTALNSPLHF.

The chain links TRBV25-1 to TRBJ2-5; no DNA is available, so the TRBD2 call from TCRdb remains unchecked. The CDR3 loop spans 14 amino acids. CDR1 and CDR2 (germline): MGHDK, SYGVNS. CDR3 sequence reads: CASSEAGDQETQYF.

The chain uses TRBV12-3 or TRBV12-4 and TRBJ2-3; TCRdb's D gene call, TRBD1, goes unchecked for lack of DNA. The CDR3 has 13 residues. The CDR3 loop is CASSGASTDTQYF.

J is TRBJ1-3 and V is TRBV20-1; lacking DNA, the TRBD1 call made by TCRdb goes unchecked. Germline V gene sequence: CDR1 DFQATT, CDR2 SNEGSKA (reference sequence). The CDR3 spans 15 residues. The CDR3 loop is CSARIRDPSGNTIYF.

This chain uses TRBV20-1 with TRBJ2-5. Germline CDR1 is DFQATT and CDR2 is SNEGSKA (reference sequence). The CDR3 extends over 13 amino acids. This chain's CDR3 is CSASTQTHDTQYF.

This chain uses TRBV5-6 with TRBJ1-5. The CDR3 covers 16 residues. The germline gives CDR1 SGHDT, CDR2 YYEEEE. The chain's CDR3 is CASTDAPGRINQPQHF.

This sequence joins TRBV19 and TRBJ1-1; absent DNA, TCRdb's TRBD1 call cannot be checked. The germline V gene encodes CDR1 LNHDA and CDR2 SQIVND (reference sequence). This CDR3 region has 15 residues. The chain's CDR3 is CAKRTGEVVGTEAFF.

The chain has TRBV20-1 and TRBJ2-3. CDR1 is DFQATT and CDR2 is SNEGSKA in the germline V gene (reference sequence). The CDR3 length is 16 residues. CDR3: CSARESNSAVRDTQYF.

The gene calls are TRBV20-1 and TRBJ1-5; the TRBD1 assignment by TCRdb is unverifiable without DNA. This CDR3 is built from 18 residues. Germline assignment: CDR1 DFQATT and CDR2 SNEGSKA (reference sequence). CDR3 loop: CSARERYLGTVRNQPQHF.

This chain connects TRBV20-1 to TRBJ2-1; with no DNA, the TCRdb D assignment of TRBD2 cannot be verified. This CDR3 comprises 14 residues. Germline V CDR1 and CDR2: DFQATT, SNEGSKA (reference sequence). CDR3 in amino acids: CSAKRDPALNEQFF.

The chain uses TRBV7-9 and TRBJ1-1; checking the TCRdb D call of TRBD1 is not possible without DNA. Per germline, CDR1 SEHNR and CDR2 FQNEAQ (reference sequence). The CDR3 spans 13 residues. The CDR3 protein is CASKTGGNTEAFF.

The chain joins TRBV19 to TRBJ1-1; the D gene TCRdb calls, TRBD1, cannot be checked with no DNA. The CDR3 sequence is 17 residues long. The V gene's germline CDR1 is LNHDA and CDR2 SQIVND (reference sequence). The CDR3 is CASSPSLGQGVNTEAFF.

The V and J genes are TRBV30 and TRBJ2-1. There are 13 residues in the CDR3. CDR1 is GTSNPN and CDR2 is SVGIG in the germline V gene (reference sequence). The chain's CDR3 is CAWSGQPYNEQFF.

The chain joins TRBV6-5 to TRBJ1-2. Germline assignment: CDR1 MNHEY and CDR2 SVGAGI. The CDR3 runs to 12 residues. CDR3 region: CASSYRGDGYTF.

This sequence joins TRBV10-3 and TRBJ2-1; checking the TCRdb D call of TRBD2 is not possible without DNA. The V gene's germline CDR1 is ENHRY and CDR2 SYGVKD. CDR3 length: 15 residues. CDR3 sequence reads: CSGLAGEPTRNEQFF.

This chain connects TRBV18 to TRBJ1-4; the D gene TCRdb calls, TRBD1, cannot be checked with no DNA. The CDR3 runs 15 residues. The germline V gene encodes CDR1 KGHSH and CDR2 LQKENI. The CDR3 is CASSPDRTTNEKLFF.

The chain is built from TRBV28 and TRBJ1-5; TCRdb selects TRBD1, and the lack of DNA leaves this call unchecked. Germline assignment: CDR1 MDHEN and CDR2 SYDVKM. The CDR3 covers 15 residues. The CDR3 loop is CASRIGQGKVQPQHF. Full variable domain (rest looked up from reference TRBV28 and TRBJ1-5): DVKVTQSSRYLVKRTGEKVFLECVQDMDHENMFWYRQDPGLGLRLIYFSYDVKMKEKGDIPEGYSVSREKKERFSLILESASTNQTSMYLCASRIGQGKVQPQHFGDGTRLSIL.

This rearrangement joins TRBV6-2 or TRBV6-3 to TRBJ1-1; the TCRdb D gene call, TRBD1, has no DNA to confirm it. The length of the CDR3 is 19 residues. Germline V gene sequence: CDR1 MNHEY, CDR2 SVGEGT. Here the CDR3 reads CASSYSISQYKQGNTEAFF.

This chain joins TRBV30 and TRBJ1-1. Germline CDR1 reads GTSNPN; CDR2 reads SVGIG (reference sequence). The CDR3 is 13 amino acids. The chain's CDR3 is CAWSEQVSTEAFF.

V usage is TRBV28 and J usage is TRBJ1-1. The CDR3 contains 15 residues. Per the germline V gene, CDR1 is MDHEN and CDR2 is SYDVKM. The CDR3 protein is CASSIQVEMNTEAFF.

The chain is built from TRBV7-8 and TRBJ1-6; absent DNA, TCRdb's TRBD1 call cannot be checked. CDR1 SGHVS and CDR2 FQNEAQ come from the germline V gene. The CDR3 totals 15 residues. CDR3 sequence: CASSSGITNNSPLHF.

This chain connects TRBV10-2 to TRBJ2-1; TCRdb's D call of TRBD1 is untestable without DNA. Germline CDR1 is WSHSY and CDR2 is SAAADI. CDR3 length equals 17 residues. CDR3 region: CASSEFVTGDRRSMQFF.

The chain employs TRBV19 and TRBJ1-5. This CDR3 has 13 amino acids. CDR1 is LNHDA, CDR2 SQIVND, per germline (reference sequence). CDR3 amino acids: CASSMEGTQPQHF.

The rearrangement uses TRBV6-5 and TRBJ2-5. Per germline, CDR1 MNHEY and CDR2 SVGAGI. CDR3 length equals 12 residues. CDR3 sequence reads: CASGPTQETQYF.